The 18 T cell receptor beta chains in this list originate from one sample, sequenced in a study of cytomegalovirus exposure and HLA in healthy donors (dated 2017 in TCRdb). The library relied on the immunoSEQ multiplex PCR assay. The multiplex PCR relied on a mix of 60 forward primers for TCR Vbeta segments and 13 reverse primers for TCR Jbeta segments. As stored in TCRdb, this immuneACCESS dataset retains in-frame rearrangements with V and J assigned. A fraction of the clones does not appear; measured against another copy, unresolved V genes explain less than half of the discrepancy, and the remainder lacks a known reason. Counted in this sample were about 130,000 clones; around 72% of them appeared once. The ten largest make up less than 5% of the sample. Sequencing input: PBMCs. These receptors all stem from a man aged 45 to 65 in good health and CMV-seropositive.

This chain links TRBV2 with TRBJ1-2; 8 nucleotides line up with TRBD1. The CDR3 is 13 amino acids. Germline-derived CDR1 and CDR2 are SNHLY and FYNNEI. V lost 6 bases to trimming and J lost 0 bases; unmatched junction nucleotides: 0. CDR3 DNA sequence: TGTGCCAGCAGGGACAGGGCTAACTATGGCTACACCTTC. Translation gives CASRDRANYGYTF.

This clone has only a few counts. The chain employs TRBV11-3 and TRBJ1-1; D gene unclear. V gave up 4 bases and J gave up 4 bases, with 10 bases separating them. The CDR3 is made up of 13 amino acids. From germline, CDR1 is SGHNT and CDR2 YENEEA. CDR3 loop: CASSWDSGTEAFF. The DNA of the CDR3 is TGTGCCAGCAGCTGGGATAGCGGCACTGAAGCTTTCTTT.

As concerns this clone: One end of the junction fails to match germline, which may point to a read error. The chain recombines TRBV7-7 with TRBJ2-2, with 13 bases fitting TRBD2. Germline V lookup: CDR1 SSHAT, CDR2 FNYEAQ (reference sequence). The CDR3 extends over 16 amino acids. The CDR3 region is CASSPSGLAGTGELFF. The CDR3 DNA is TGTGCTAGCAGCCCCTCGGGACTAGCGGGGACCGGGGAGCTGTTTTTT.

This clone was seen a few times. V gene TRBV11-2 combines with J gene TRBJ2-3; 7 nucleotides match TRBD1. Germline loops: CDR1 SGHAT, CDR2 FQNNGV. The CDR3 runs to 14 residues. The trim removed 3 bases at V and 1 base at J, leaving 1 base unmatched. In nucleotides, the CDR3 is TGTGCCAGCAGCTTCGGACAGGGCACAGATACGCAGTATTTT. Residues: CASSFGQGTDTQYF.

The rearrangement uses TRBV2 and TRBJ2-7, with D tentatively TRBD1 (6 bases). The CDR3 sequence is 12 residues long. Trimming took off 7 bases at V and 7 bases at J, with 14 bases between the two ends. In germline, CDR1 is SNHLY, CDR2 FYNNEI. In DNA form, the CDR3 reads TGTGCCAGCACTAGGGACAACGTGGAGCAGTACTTC. As protein: CASTRDNVEQYF.

The rearrangement uses TRBV7-6 and TRBJ1-1; D not certain. There are 14 residues in the CDR3. Germline V gene data show CDR1 as SGHVS and CDR2 as FNYEAQ. Trimming removed 3 bases at V and 4 bases at J, with 12 bases between. CDR3 sequence reads: CASSFSAGGTEAFF. CDR3 nucleotide sequence: TGTGCCAGCAGCTTTTCGGCGGGAGGCACTGAAGCTTTCTTT. The full variable domain, completed using reference TRBV7-6 and TRBJ1-1, is GAGVSQSPRYKVTKRGQDVALRCDPISGHVSLYWYRQALGQGPEFLTYFNYEAQQDKSGLPNDRFSAERPEGSISTLTIQRTEQRDSAMYRCASSFSAGGTEAFFGQGTRLTVV.

The V gene is TRBV2, the J gene TRBJ2-1; perhaps TRBD2 as D (5 bases). The germline V and J ends were trimmed by 6 bases and 12 bases, with 24 bases remaining between them. Germline CDR1 reads SNHLY; CDR2 reads FYNNEI. The CDR3 consists of 15 residues. The CDR3 reads CASSGRRYGLVRQFF. Written as DNA, the CDR3 is TGTGCCAGCAGCGGACGGAGGTACGGGCTAGTGAGGCAGTTCTTC.

The V call is TRBV4-1, the J call TRBJ2-1; D is uncertain. Germline assignment: CDR1 MGHRA and CDR2 YSYEKL. The V end was cut by 0 bases, the J end by 3 bases, with 9 bases between. The CDR3 is 15 amino acids. CDR3 in amino acids: CASSQDGSDYNEQFF. CDR3 DNA sequence: TGCGCCAGCAGCCAAGACGGAAGCGACTACAATGAGCAGTTCTTC.

The rearrangement joins TRBV19 to TRBJ2-1; D possibly corresponds to TRBD2 (5 bases). The germline V gene encodes CDR1 LNHDA and CDR2 SQIVND (reference sequence). The CDR3 is made up of 16 amino acids. V lost 4 bases and J 0 bases, leaving 13 bases between the germline ends. The CDR3 region has the DNA TGTGCCAGTAGTAGTCCCCACAGCGGCTCCTACAATGAGCAGTTCTTC. Protein sequence: CASSSPHSGSYNEQFF. Together with reference TRBV19 and TRBJ2-1, the CDR3 gives the full variable domain: DGGITQSPKYLFRKEGQNVTLSCEQNLNHDAMYWYRQDPGQGLRLIYYSQIVNDFQKGDIAEGYSVSREKKESFPLTVTSAQKNPTAFYLCASSSPHSGSYNEQFFGPGTRLTVL.

The rearrangement joins TRBV2 to TRBJ2-5; 10 bases agree with TRBD2. The CDR3 length is 15 residues. Germline V lookup: CDR1 SNHLY, CDR2 FYNNEI. V gave up 4 bases and J gave up 3 bases; unmatched junction bases: 5. DNA for the CDR3: TGTGCCAGCAGTGTAAGCCTAGCGGGAGAAGAGACCCAGTACTTC. It specifies CASSVSLAGEETQYF.

The chain combines TRBV18 with TRBJ1-5; TRBD1 agrees at 7 bases. Germline CDR1 and CDR2: KGHSH and LQKENI. V shed 3 bases and J 8 bases; nucleotides not matched to a gene: 4. The CDR3 totals 13 residues. CDR3 in amino acids: CASSPSTGEPQHF. The CDR3 DNA reads TGTGCCAGCTCACCTTCCACAGGGGAGCCCCAGCATTTT. Full variable domain (outside the CDR3, taken from reference TRBV18 and TRBJ1-5): NAGVMQNPRHLVRRRGQEARLRCSPMKGHSHVYWYRQLPEEGLKFMVYLQKENIIDESGMPKERFSAEFPKEGPSILRIQQVVRGDSAAYFCASSPSTGEPQHFGDGTRLSIL.

The chain joins TRBV11-2 to TRBJ2-7; the match to TRBD1 covers 10 bases. Germline assignment: CDR1 SGHAT and CDR2 FQNNGV. This CDR3 spans 15 amino acids. Trimming at V came to 5 bases and at J to 3 bases, leaving 7 bases not matched to a gene. The chain's CDR3 is CASSLTGTGVYEQYF. CDR3 nucleotide sequence: TGTGCCAGCAGCCTCACCGGGACAGGGGTCTACGAGCAGTACTTC.

This clone is a singleton in its sample. The chain uses TRBV5-1 and TRBJ1-1; 7 bases align to TRBD1. This CDR3 is 16 amino acids long. V shed 4 bases and J 3 bases; nucleotides not matched to a gene: 12. Germline values: CDR1 SGHRS, CDR2 YFSETQ. CDR3 residues: CASSLNDRAMDTEAFF. The CDR3 bases are TGCGCCAGCAGCCTGAATGACAGGGCAATGGACACTGAAGCTTTCTTT.

The chain employs TRBV19 and TRBJ1-1; 7 bases map to TRBD1. The CDR3 runs 14 residues. V was clipped by 5 bases and J by 1 base; unmatched bases: 4. CDR1 and CDR2 from the germline V gene are LNHDA and SQIVND (reference sequence). The chain's CDR3 is CASSPWTGNTEAFF. In DNA, the CDR3 is TGTGCCAGTAGTCCTTGGACAGGGAACACTGAAGCTTTCTTT.

The rearrangement uses TRBV4-3 and TRBJ2-7; 9 nucleotides match TRBD1. After removal of 1 base from V and 2 bases from J, the junction contained 3 bases not matched to a gene. The germline V gene has CDR1 LGHNA and CDR2 YSLEER. The CDR3 is made up of 15 amino acids. The CDR3 here is CASSQAWTGAYEQYF. The DNA for the CDR3 is TGCGCCAGCAGCCAAGCTTGGACAGGGGCCTACGAGCAGTACTTC.

This chain uses TRBV9 with TRBJ2-5, with 7 bases that match TRBD2. Germline V lookup: CDR1 SGDLS, CDR2 YYNGEE. V trimming: 4 bases; J trimming: 5 bases; junction bases outside the gene matches: 11. There are 15 residues in the CDR3. The CDR3 is CASSPQGRDWETQYF. In nucleotides, the CDR3 is TGTGCCAGCAGCCCTCAAGGGAGGGATTGGGAGACCCAGTACTTC.

The chain couples TRBV5-4 to TRBJ2-3; D is perhaps TRBD2 (6 bases). The CDR3 runs to 13 residues. Between the trimmed V and J ends, which lost 5 bases and 4 bases, there was a span of 11 bases. CDR1 is SGHNT, CDR2 YYREEE, per germline (reference sequence). The CDR3: CASRRDSPDTQYF. In DNA form, the CDR3 reads TGTGCCAGCAGACGGGACTCCCCAGATACGCAGTATTTT. The full variable domain, in which reference TRBV5-4 and TRBJ2-3 provide the parts outside the CDR3, is ETGVTQSPTHLIKTRGQQVTLRCSSQSGHNTVSWYQQALGQGPQFIFQYYREEENGRGNFPPRFSGLQFPNYSSELNVNALELDDSALYLCASRRDSPDTQYFGPGTRLTVL.

V is TRBV13 and J is TRBJ1-1; possible D gene TRBD1, 5 bases. The CDR3 runs 11 residues. The germline gives CDR1 PRHDT, CDR2 FYEKMQ (reference sequence). V was pared by 4 bases and J by 7 bases, with 7 bases between. In nucleotides, the CDR3 is TGTGCCAGCAGCTACAGGAATGAAGCTTTCTTT. Its translation is CASSYRNEAFF.